Included here is one TCR beta chain sequence, with context. One entry per CDR3 protein results from TCRdb running MiXCR on the RT-PCR reads. The sample gives roughly 880,000 distinct CDR3 sequences, roughly 18% of which show up once; 6% is in the top ten. This entry is derived from a study of patients and donors after allogeneic stem cell transplantation. Germline CDR1 reads KGHSY; CDR2 reads FQNENV. Trimming removed 2 bases at V and 1 base at J, with 8 bases between. The CDR3 is 15 amino acids. The receptor was isolated from a human donor who was either an allogeneic HSCT recipient or a stem cell or donor lymphocyte infusion donor (not recorded which). It is not recorded whose cells these are; they may come from a transplant donor. Sequenced material: blood, either unsorted or a sorted T cell fraction (not recorded which). This rearrangement joins TRBV16 to TRBJ2-2, with D tentatively TRBD1 (5 bases). DNA of the CDR3: TGTGCCAGCAGCCAAAGGGGCAGGAACACCGGGGAGCTGTTTTTT. Translating it yields CASSQRGRNTGELFF.